The present T cell receptor (beta chain) was sequenced within a study of blood T cells in healthy people across ages. Turning to the study itself: Roughly one uniquely barcoded beta molecule per two T cells was captured. Whole-study findings and limits: Researchers deemed the diversity estimates from one million T cells underestimates.

The germline CDR1 and CDR2 sequences are SGHTA and FQGNSA. The germline V and J ends were trimmed by 6 bases and 5 bases, with 19 bases remaining between them. CDR3 length equals 15 residues. The table lists this clonotype with a few counts. Its antigen is unknown. Primed by a sample-barcoded 5' primer and a J-beta primer mix, a second PCR proceeded for roughly 7 to 11 cycles. TCRdb reanalysed the 5' RACE reads using MiXCR and keeps one entry per CDR3 protein. The sample holds hundreds of thousands of distinct CDR3 sequences, roughly 49% seen once. The V and J genes are TRBV7-2 and TRBJ1-2, with a tentative D call TRBD1 (6 bases). This receptor was identified in a woman aged 60 to 75 in good health. The material sequenced was blood. The CDR3 DNA reads TGTGCCAGCAGTCCTGGGGGGGCCTCCCAGTATGGCTACACCTTC. Translation gives CASSPGGASQYGYTF.